This is a list of T cell receptor beta chains from one sample in a study of OX40 agonist ivuxolimab in advanced cancers. The data were produced by immunoSEQ multiplex PCR, yet TCRdb's version contains in-frame clones alone and is incomplete. The data contain under 85,000 clones, approximately 94% of them singletons. Specimen: CD4+ or CD8+ T cells sorted from blood, collected in a trial of the OX40 agonist ivuxolimab. These TCRs come from an adult with an advanced solid tumor such as melanoma, head and neck, liver or kidney cancer. CDR3s include the opening cysteine and the closing phenylalanine or tryptophan. Fields, in order: clone size, J gene, D gene, V gene, CDR3 DNA, CDR3 protein. D genes are given only for firm matches. Clone size is given for some rows only: seen once, a few or many times, or a class if the clone is expanded.

clone size: -; J gene: TRBJ2-3; D gene: -; V gene: TRBV7-2; CDR3 DNA: TGTGCCAGCAGCTTACTTGGGGCCCTATCCACAGATACGCAGTATTTT; CDR3 protein: CASSLLGALSTDTQYF
clone size: -; J gene: TRBJ2-3; D gene: -; V gene: TRBV7-2; CDR3 DNA: TGTGCCAGCAGCTTAGCGAACACAGATACGCAGTATTTT; CDR3 protein: CASSLANTDTQYF
clone size: -; J gene: TRBJ1-2; D gene: TRBD1; V gene: TRBV7-9; CDR3 DNA: TGTGCCAGCAGCCCAGTCCAGGGGGTAGTATATGGCTACACCTTC; CDR3 protein: CASSPVQGVVYGYTF
clone size: -; J gene: TRBJ2-1; D gene: TRBD2; V gene: TRBV6-1; CDR3 DNA: TGTGCCAGCATCCCTAGCGGGAGGCGATACAATGAGCAGTTCTTC; CDR3 protein: CASIPSGRRYNEQFF
clone size: -; J gene: TRBJ2-5; D gene: -; V gene: TRBV28; CDR3 DNA: TGTGCCAGCAGTAGTTTCGGGGGCCAAGAGACCCAGTACTTC; CDR3 protein: CASSSFGGQETQYF
clone size: -; J gene: TRBJ1-2; D gene: TRBD1; V gene: TRBV6-1; CDR3 DNA: TGTGCCAGCGGGGACAGGGTGGTTGGCTACACCTTC; CDR3 protein: CASGDRVVGYTF
clone size: -; J gene: TRBJ2-7; D gene: TRBD2; V gene: TRBV9; CDR3 DNA: TGTGCTAGCAGCAGCCGACTAGCGGGAGTATCCGAGCAGTACTTC; CDR3 protein: CASSSRLAGVSEQYF
clone size: -; J gene: TRBJ1-2; D gene: TRBD1; V gene: TRBV5-1; CDR3 DNA: TGCGCCAGCAGCAACGGACAGGGGGTGATTTATGGCTACACCTTC; CDR3 protein: CASSNGQGVIYGYTF
clone size: -; J gene: TRBJ2-7; D gene: -; V gene: TRBV18; CDR3 DNA: TGTGCCAGCTCCGGGACGGGATCCTACGAGCAGTACTTC; CDR3 protein: CASSGTGSYEQYF
clone size: -; J gene: TRBJ2-3; D gene: -; V gene: TRBV11-2; CDR3 DNA: TGTGCCAGCAGCAAAACCCCTTACACAGATACGCAGTATTTT; CDR3 protein: CASSKTPYTDTQYF
clone size: -; J gene: TRBJ2-1; D gene: TRBD2; V gene: TRBV7-2; CDR3 DNA: TGTGCCAGCAGCTTCGCTTTTCTAGCGGGAGGGTACGATGAGCAGTTCTTC; CDR3 protein: CASSFAFLAGGYDEQFF
clone size: -; J gene: TRBJ2-1; D gene: TRBD2; V gene: TRBV18; CDR3 DNA: TGTGCCAGCTCACCACCTACTAGCGGGAAGTGGTATGAGCAGTTCTTC; CDR3 protein: CASSPPTSGKWYEQFF
clone size: -; J gene: TRBJ2-1; D gene: -; V gene: TRBV28; CDR3 DNA: TGTGCCAGCAGTTTAGCCAGCGCTAGCTCCTACAATGAGCAGTTCTTC; CDR3 protein: CASSLASASSYNEQFF
clone size: -; J gene: TRBJ2-7; D gene: -; V gene: TRBV4-3; CDR3 DNA: TGCGCCAGCAGCCAAGAAGTCCTCACCTACGAGCAGTACTTC; CDR3 protein: CASSQEVLTYEQYF
clone size: -; J gene: TRBJ2-7; D gene: TRBD2; V gene: TRBV28; CDR3 DNA: TGTGCCAGCAGTGGTAGCGGGAACTCGTACGAGCAGTACTTC; CDR3 protein: CASSGSGNSYEQYF
clone size: -; J gene: TRBJ2-5; D gene: -; V gene: TRBV18; CDR3 DNA: TGTGCCAGCCGAAGGGCGGAGGGGGTCCAAGAGACCCAGTACTTC; CDR3 protein: CASRRAEGVQETQYF
clone size: -; J gene: TRBJ1-2; D gene: -; V gene: TRBV28; CDR3 DNA: TGTGCCAGCACCTCGCAGAACTATGGCTACACCTTC; CDR3 protein: CASTSQNYGYTF
clone size: few; J gene: TRBJ1-4; D gene: TRBD1; V gene: TRBV5-1; CDR3 DNA: TGCGCCAGCAGCCCTCGACAGGGTCAGAAAAAACTGTTTTTT; CDR3 protein: CASSPRQGQKKLFF
clone size: -; J gene: TRBJ1-1; D gene: -; V gene: TRBV20-1; CDR3 DNA: TGCAGTGCGCCCCTCGGAACTGAAGCTTTCTTT; CDR3 protein: CSAPLGTEAFF
clone size: -; J gene: TRBJ2-5; D gene: -; V gene: TRBV14; CDR3 DNA: TGTGCCAGCAGCCAAGTGTCAGTTTTGGAGACCCAGTACTTC; CDR3 protein: CASSQVSVLETQYF